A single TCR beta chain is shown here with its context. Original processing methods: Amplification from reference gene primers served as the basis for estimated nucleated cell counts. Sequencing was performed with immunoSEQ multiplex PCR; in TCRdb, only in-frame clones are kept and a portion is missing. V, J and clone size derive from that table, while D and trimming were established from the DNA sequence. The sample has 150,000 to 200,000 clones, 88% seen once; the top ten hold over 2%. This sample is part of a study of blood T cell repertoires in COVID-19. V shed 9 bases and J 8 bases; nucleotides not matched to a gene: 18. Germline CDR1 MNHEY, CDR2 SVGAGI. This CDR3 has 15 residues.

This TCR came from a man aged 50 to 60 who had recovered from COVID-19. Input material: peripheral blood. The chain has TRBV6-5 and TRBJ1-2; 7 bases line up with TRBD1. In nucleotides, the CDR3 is TGTGCCAGGACCGGGACAGCAAAACCCGCAAGGGGCTACACCTTC. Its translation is CARTGTAKPARGYTF.